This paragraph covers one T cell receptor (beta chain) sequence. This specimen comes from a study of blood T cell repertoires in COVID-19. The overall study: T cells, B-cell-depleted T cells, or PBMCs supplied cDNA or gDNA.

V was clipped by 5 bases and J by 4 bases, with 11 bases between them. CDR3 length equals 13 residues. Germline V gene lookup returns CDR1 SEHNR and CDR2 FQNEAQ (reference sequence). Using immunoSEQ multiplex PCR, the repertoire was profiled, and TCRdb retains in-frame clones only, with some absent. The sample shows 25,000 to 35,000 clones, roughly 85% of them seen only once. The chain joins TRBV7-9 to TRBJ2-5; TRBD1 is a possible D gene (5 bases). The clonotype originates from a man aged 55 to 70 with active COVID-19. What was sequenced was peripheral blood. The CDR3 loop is CASSPQGVETQYF. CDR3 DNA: TGTGCCAGCAGCCCGCAGGGTGTAGAGACCCAGTACTTC.